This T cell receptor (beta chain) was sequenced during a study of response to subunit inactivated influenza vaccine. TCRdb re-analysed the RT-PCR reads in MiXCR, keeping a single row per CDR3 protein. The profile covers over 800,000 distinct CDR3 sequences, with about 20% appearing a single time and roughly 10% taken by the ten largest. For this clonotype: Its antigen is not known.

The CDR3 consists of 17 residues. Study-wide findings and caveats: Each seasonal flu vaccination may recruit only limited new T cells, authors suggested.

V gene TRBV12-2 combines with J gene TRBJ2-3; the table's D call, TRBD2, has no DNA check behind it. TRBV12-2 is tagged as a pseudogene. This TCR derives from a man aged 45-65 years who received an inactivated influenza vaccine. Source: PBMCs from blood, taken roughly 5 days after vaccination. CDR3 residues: CASRSLEVPGATDTQYF. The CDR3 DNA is TGTGCAAGTCGCTCGCTCGAAGTTCCGGGAGCCACAGATACGCAGTATTTT.